A selection of T cell receptor beta chains follows, all from one sample in a study of blood T cell repertoires in COVID-19. The assay was immunoSEQ multiplex PCR, and TCRdb's table has in-frame clones only and misses some. The sample yields about 200,000 clones, 80% to 95% seen once. The sequencing input was peripheral blood. These TCRs come from a man in his fifties or sixties with acute or convalescent COVID-19. Each CDR3 is given with its conserved first and last residue. The order of the fields is J gene, V gene, CDR3 protein.

TRBJ1-5,TRBV19,CASSTDFFDQPQHF
TRBJ2-6,TRBV19,CASSSEGSSWTGANVLTF
TRBJ2-3,TRBV10-3,CATGDSPPDTQYF
TRBJ1-1,TRBV29-1,CSVRRMNTEAFF
TRBJ2-3,TRBV12-5,CASGLVPDGTGGRNTQYF
TRBJ1-6,TRBV4-2,CASSQDPGMDSPLHF
TRBJ2-3,TRBV3-1/TRBV3-2,CASSPTGGFAGTQYF
TRBJ2-2,TRBV25-1,CASSGRTGGANTGELFF
TRBJ2-6,TRBV30,CAWSQGSGANVLTF
TRBJ2-7,TRBV28,CASSLFGQGGGNEQYF
TRBJ1-4,TRBV5-1,CASSSTGQGYEKLFF
TRBJ2-1,TRBV7-8,CASSLLLGGNEQFF
TRBJ2-7,TRBV27,CASSWEANGEQYF
TRBJ2-1,TRBV19,CASSRQGVEQFF
TRBJ2-3,TRBV29-1,CSVDSFTDTQYF
TRBJ1-5,TRBV28,CASSSGGDNQPQHF